This T cell receptor (beta chain) was sequenced in a study of cytomegalovirus exposure and HLA in healthy donors. Study results and caveats: Most TCR sequences proved rare, with some public TCRs found in many donors. In a later analysis, most CMV-associated TCR beta chains appeared HLA-restricted.

V lost 3 bases and J lost 4, with 9 bases in between. The CDR3 spans 14 residues. Germline CDR1 MRHNA, CDR2 SNTAGT. Amplification used 60 Vbeta primers and 13 Jbeta primers. Produced via immunoSEQ multiplex PCR; TCRdb's table is partial and in-frame only. The data show fewer than 250,000 clones, more than 70% seen once. Concerning this clone itself: Its antigen is undetermined.

The receptor comes from a woman in her thirties or forties in good health and CMV-seronegative. What was sequenced was PBMCs. The chain links TRBV6-4 to TRBJ2-2; D not resolved. The CDR3 loop reads CASSEEIGTGELFF. For the CDR3, the DNA is TGTGCCAGCAGTGAGGAGATAGGCACCGGGGAGCTGTTTTTT.